Listed here are 11 T cell receptor beta chains from one sample, sequenced in a study of blood T cell repertoires in COVID-19 (dated by TCRdb to about 2020). Libraries were prepared through the immunoSEQ multiplex PCR assay. Here the immuneACCESS table is served through TCRdb, limited to in-frame sequences with V and J called. Missing clones are a known gap in these copies; in checked studies unresolved V genes cover under half, and the rest lacks a known reason. A total of more than 150,000 clones appear in this sample, 85% to 90% of them only once. Clones ranked in the top ten supply 0.99% of the sample. Sequenced input: peripheral blood. All receptors derive from a man aged 18 to 30 with acute or convalescent COVID-19.

The V gene is TRBV2, the J gene TRBJ1-5; a possible D gene is TRBD1 (5 bases). The V gene's germline CDR1 is SNHLY and CDR2 FYNNEI. Trimming removed 3 bases at V and 0 bases at J, with 18 bases between. This CDR3 has 18 residues. CDR3 amino acids: CASSDRVISASSNQPQHF. The CDR3 coding sequence is TGTGCCAGCAGTGACAGGGTCATATCTGCGTCTAGCAATCAGCCCCAGCATTTT.

This clone appeared once. J is TRBJ2-2 and V is TRBV19, with TRBD2 matching 8 bases. The CDR3 consists of 19 residues. CDR1 LNHDA and CDR2 SQIVND come from the germline V gene (reference sequence). The trim removed 1 base at V and 2 bases at J, leaving 12 bases unmatched. The CDR3 DNA is TGTGCCAGTAGTATAGCCCCCCTGGGACTAGAGTCCAACACCGGGGAGCTGTTTTTT. It encodes CASSIAPLGLESNTGELFF.

The chain couples TRBV18 to TRBJ2-3; 9 bases align to TRBD1. This CDR3 is 16 amino acids long. V lost 3 bases to trimming and J lost 3 bases; unmatched junction nucleotides: 7. Germline CDR1 is KGHSH and CDR2 is LQKENI. The CDR3 DNA follows: TGTGCCAGCTCACCCAGCCCGGGACAGGGAACAGATACGCAGTATTTT. It specifies CASSPSPGQGTDTQYF.

This clone was detected only once. V usage is TRBV3-1 (or the pseudogene TRBV3-2) and J usage is TRBJ1-2; D is undetermined. The ends were cut back, 0 bases at V and 8 bases at J, with 10 bases in the middle. This CDR3 has 13 residues. Germline V gene data show CDR1 as LGHDT and CDR2 as YNNKEL (reference sequence). The CDR3 DNA reads TGTGCCAGCAGCCAAGAAAACAGCAGGGGCTACACCTTC. Encoded protein: CASSQENSRGYTF.

This clone has just a few counts. This chain uses TRBV30 with TRBJ1-5, with D tentatively TRBD1 (5 bases). Trimming stripped 1 base from V and 0 bases from J, with 7 bases between. The CDR3 has 14 residues. Germline assignment: CDR1 GTSNPN and CDR2 SVGIG (reference sequence). CDR3 sequence reads: CAWSAGYSNQPQHF. Here the CDR3 DNA reads TGTGCCTGGAGTGCAGGGTATAGCAATCAGCCCCAGCATTTT.

The genes are TRBV30 and TRBJ2-1, with 11 bases aligning to TRBD2. There are 15 residues in the CDR3. The ends lost 2 bases at V and 9 bases at J; junction bases unmatched: 9. Germline loops: CDR1 GTSNPN, CDR2 SVGIG (reference sequence). In DNA form, the CDR3 reads TGTGCCTGGAGTCAGCTAGCGGGGGGATTCGGTGAGCAGTTCTTC. The encoded protein is CAWSQLAGGFGEQFF.

CDR3 bases: TGTGCCAGCATCTCTTTCGGGAACACTGAAGCTTTCTTT. Its translation is CASISFGNTEAFF. The rearrangement links TRBV6-5 to TRBJ1-1; D gene ambiguous. The CDR3 has 13 amino acids. Between the trimmed V and J ends, which lost 7 bases and 1 base, there was a span of 10 bases. Per the germline V gene, CDR1 is MNHEY and CDR2 is SVGAGI.

This clone was counted a single time. V and J are TRBV3-1 (or the pseudogene TRBV3-2) and TRBJ1-3, with D hard to call. V shed 4 bases and J shed 6 bases, with 16 bases lying between them. Germline V CDR1 and CDR2: LGHDT, YNNKEL (reference sequence). The CDR3 is 15 amino acids. The CDR3 loop is CASSPAAEGVNTIYF. CDR3 DNA sequence: TGTGCCAGCAGCCCGGCCGCAGAGGGCGTAAACACCATATATTTT.

This clone has a handful of counts. The rearrangement links TRBV2 to TRBJ1-3, with D possibly being TRBD1 (5 bases). The CDR3 has 14 residues. Germline V gene data show CDR1 as SNHLY and CDR2 as FYNNEI. Trimming shortened V by 6 bases and J by 0 bases, and 9 bases separated the two germline ends. CDR3 DNA: TGTGCCAGCAGCACCAGGGACTCTGGAAACACCATATATTTT. Translating gives CASSTRDSGNTIYF.

The CDR3 spells CASSIRRRGNTEAFF. The CDR3 bases are TGTGCCAGTAGTATAAGAAGAAGGGGTAATACTGAAGCTTTCTTT. The chain links TRBV19 to TRBJ1-1; maybe TRBD1 (5 bases). Germline-derived CDR1 and CDR2 are LNHDA and SQIVND (reference sequence). Trimming removed 2 bases from V and 5 bases from J, with 15 bases in between. There are 15 residues in the CDR3.

This chain uses TRBV6-6 with TRBJ2-7; 9 positions agree with TRBD1. Germline values: CDR1 MNHNY, CDR2 SVGAGI (reference sequence). The CDR3 runs 15 residues. V shed 7 bases and J 2 bases; nucleotides not matched to a gene: 9. CDR3 nucleotides: TGTGCCAGCACTTGGGGCGGGACAGGGACCTACGAGCAGTACTTC. Amino acids: CASTWGGTGTYEQYF.